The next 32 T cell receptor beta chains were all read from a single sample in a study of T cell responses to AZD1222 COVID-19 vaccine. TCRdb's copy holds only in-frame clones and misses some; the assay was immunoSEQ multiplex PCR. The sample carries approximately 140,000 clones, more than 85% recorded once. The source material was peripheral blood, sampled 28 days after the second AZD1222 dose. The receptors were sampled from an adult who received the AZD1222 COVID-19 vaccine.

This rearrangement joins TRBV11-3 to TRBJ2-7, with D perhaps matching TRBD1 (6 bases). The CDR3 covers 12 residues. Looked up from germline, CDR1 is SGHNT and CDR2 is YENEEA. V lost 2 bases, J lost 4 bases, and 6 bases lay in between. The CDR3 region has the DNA TGTGCCAGCAGCTTAACAGGGTACGAGCAGTACTTC. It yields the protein CASSLTGYEQYF.

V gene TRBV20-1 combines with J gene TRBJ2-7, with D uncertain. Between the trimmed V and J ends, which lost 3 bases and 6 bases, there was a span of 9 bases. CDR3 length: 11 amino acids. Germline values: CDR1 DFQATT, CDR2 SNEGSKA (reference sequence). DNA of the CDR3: TGCAGTGCTAGGCCCCGTAGCGAGCAGTACTTC. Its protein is CSARPRSEQYF.

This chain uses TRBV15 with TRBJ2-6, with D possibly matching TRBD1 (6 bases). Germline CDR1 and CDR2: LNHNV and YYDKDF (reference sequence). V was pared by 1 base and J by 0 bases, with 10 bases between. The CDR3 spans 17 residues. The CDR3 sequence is CATSRGGQNSGANVLTF. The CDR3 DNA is TGTGCCACCAGCAGAGGGGGGCAAAACTCTGGGGCCAACGTCCTGACTTTC.

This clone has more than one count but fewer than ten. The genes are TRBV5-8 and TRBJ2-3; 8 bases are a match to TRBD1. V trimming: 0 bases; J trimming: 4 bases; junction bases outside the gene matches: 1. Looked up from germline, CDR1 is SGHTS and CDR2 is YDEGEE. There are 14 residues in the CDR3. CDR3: CASSLAGGADTQYF. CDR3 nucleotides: TGTGCCAGCAGCTTGGCAGGGGGCGCAGATACGCAGTATTTT.

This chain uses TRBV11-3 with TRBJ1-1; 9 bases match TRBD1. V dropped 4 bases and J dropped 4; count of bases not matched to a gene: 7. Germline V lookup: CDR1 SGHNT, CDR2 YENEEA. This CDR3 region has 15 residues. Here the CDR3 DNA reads TGTGCCAGCAGCTCTGAAGGGACAGGGTTCACTGAAGCTTTCTTT. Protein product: CASSSEGTGFTEAFF.

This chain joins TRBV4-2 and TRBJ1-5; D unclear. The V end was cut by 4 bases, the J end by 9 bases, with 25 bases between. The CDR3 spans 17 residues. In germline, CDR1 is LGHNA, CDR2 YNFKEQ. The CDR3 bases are TGTGCCAGCAGCCCACGGGATCTGGGTAATTATATGGGGCCCCAGCATTTT. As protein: CASSPRDLGNYMGPQHF.

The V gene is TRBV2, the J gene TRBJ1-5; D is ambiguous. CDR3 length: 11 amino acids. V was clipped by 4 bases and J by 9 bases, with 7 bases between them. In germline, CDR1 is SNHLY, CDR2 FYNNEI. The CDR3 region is CASSVRGPQHF. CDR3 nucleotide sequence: TGTGCCAGCAGTGTACGGGGGCCCCAGCATTTT. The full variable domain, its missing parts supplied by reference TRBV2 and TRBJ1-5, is EPEVTQTPSHQVTQMGQEVILRCVPISNHLYFYWYRQILGQKVEFLVSFYNNEISEKSEIFDDQFSVERPDGSNFTLKIRSTKLEDSAMYFCASSVRGPQHFGDGTRLSIL.

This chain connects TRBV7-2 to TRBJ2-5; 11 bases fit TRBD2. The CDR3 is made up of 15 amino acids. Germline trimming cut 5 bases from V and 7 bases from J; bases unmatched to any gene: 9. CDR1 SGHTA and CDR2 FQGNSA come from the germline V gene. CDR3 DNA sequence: TGTGCCAGCAGCGAAGTAGTAGCGGGAGGGGGGACCCAGTACTTC. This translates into CASSEVVAGGGTQYF. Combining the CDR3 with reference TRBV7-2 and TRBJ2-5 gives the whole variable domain GAGVSQSPSNKVTEKGKDVELRCDPISGHTALYWYRQSLGQGLEFLIYFQGNSAPDKSGLPSDRFSAERTGGSVSTLTIQRTQQEDSAVYLCASSEVVAGGGTQYFGPGTRLLVL.

The CDR3, as DNA: TGTGCCAGCAGACCCCTAGCGGGAGTAAGCAATGAGCAGTTCTTC. This codes for CASRPLAGVSNEQFF. The chain joins TRBV27 to TRBJ2-1; 10 bases align to TRBD2. Unmatched junction bases numbered 8, after V lost 6 bases and J lost 6 bases. The CDR3 extends over 15 amino acids. Germline V gene data show CDR1 as MNHEY and CDR2 as SMNVEV (reference sequence).

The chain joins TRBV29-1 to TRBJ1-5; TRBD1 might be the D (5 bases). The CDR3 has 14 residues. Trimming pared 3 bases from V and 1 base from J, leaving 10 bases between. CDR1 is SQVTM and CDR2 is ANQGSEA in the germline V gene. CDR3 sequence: CSVDSGQSNQPQHF. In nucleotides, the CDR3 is TGCAGCGTTGATTCGGGGCAGAGCAATCAGCCCCAGCATTTT.

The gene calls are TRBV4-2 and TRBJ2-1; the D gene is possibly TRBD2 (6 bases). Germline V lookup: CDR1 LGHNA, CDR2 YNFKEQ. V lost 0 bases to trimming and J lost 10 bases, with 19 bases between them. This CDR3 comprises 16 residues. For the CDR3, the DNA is TGTGCCAGCAGCCAAGAAGCGGGCGGGAAGCTTTGGGAGCAGTTCTTC. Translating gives CASSQEAGGKLWEQFF.

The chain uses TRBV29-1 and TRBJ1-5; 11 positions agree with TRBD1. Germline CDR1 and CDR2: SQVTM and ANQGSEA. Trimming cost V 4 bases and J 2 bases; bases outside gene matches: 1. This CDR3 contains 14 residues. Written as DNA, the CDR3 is TGCAGCGTTGGGGGACAGGGGGGCAATCAGCCCCAGCATTTT. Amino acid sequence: CSVGGQGGNQPQHF.

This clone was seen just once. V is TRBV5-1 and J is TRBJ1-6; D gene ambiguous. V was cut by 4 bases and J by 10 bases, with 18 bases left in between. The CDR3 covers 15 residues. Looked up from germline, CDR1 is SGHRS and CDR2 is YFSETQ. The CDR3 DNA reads TGCGCCAGCAGCGCCCCAGGCGGAGGAGGGTCACCCCTCCACTTT. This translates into CASSAPGGGGSPLHF.

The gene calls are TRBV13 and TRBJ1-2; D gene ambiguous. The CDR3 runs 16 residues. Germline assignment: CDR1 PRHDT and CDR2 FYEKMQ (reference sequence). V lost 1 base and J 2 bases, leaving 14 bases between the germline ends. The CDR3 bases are TGTGCCAGCAGCTTAGTGGCAGGCCCTTCGAACTATGGCTACACCTTC. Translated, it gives CASSLVAGPSNYGYTF.

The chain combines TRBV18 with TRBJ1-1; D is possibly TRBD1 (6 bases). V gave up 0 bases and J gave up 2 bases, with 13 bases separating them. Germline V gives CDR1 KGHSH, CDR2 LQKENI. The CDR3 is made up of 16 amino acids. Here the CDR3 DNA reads TGTGCCAGCTCACCACCGTTGAACAGGGTAAACACTGAAGCTTTCTTT. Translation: CASSPPLNRVNTEAFF.

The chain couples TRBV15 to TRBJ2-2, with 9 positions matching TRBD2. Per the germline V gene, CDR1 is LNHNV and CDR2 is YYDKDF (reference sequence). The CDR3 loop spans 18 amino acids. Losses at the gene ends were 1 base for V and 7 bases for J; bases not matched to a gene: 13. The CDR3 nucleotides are TGTGCCACCAGCAGAGCCTCCGGCGCGGGGGGGGTTGGCGGGGAGCTGTTTTTT. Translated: CATSRASGAGGVGGELFF.

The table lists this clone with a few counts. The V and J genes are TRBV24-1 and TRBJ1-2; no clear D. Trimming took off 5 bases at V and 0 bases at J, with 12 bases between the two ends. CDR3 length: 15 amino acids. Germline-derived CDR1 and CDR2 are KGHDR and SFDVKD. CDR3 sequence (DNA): TGTGCCACCAGTGGATCAGGATTCTCTAACTATGGCTACACCTTC. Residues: CATSGSGFSNYGYTF.

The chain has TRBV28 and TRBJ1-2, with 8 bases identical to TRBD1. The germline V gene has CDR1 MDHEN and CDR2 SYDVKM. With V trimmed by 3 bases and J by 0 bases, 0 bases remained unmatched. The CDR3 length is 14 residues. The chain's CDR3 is CASSLTGANYGYTF. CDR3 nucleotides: TGTGCCAGCAGTTTGACAGGGGCTAACTATGGCTACACCTTC.

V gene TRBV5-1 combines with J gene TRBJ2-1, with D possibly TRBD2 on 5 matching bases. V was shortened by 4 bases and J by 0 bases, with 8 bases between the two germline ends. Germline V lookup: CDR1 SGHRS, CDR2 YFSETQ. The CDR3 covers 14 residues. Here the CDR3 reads CASSRGGSYNEQFF. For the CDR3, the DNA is TGCGCCAGCAGCCGGGGTGGCTCCTACAATGAGCAGTTCTTC.

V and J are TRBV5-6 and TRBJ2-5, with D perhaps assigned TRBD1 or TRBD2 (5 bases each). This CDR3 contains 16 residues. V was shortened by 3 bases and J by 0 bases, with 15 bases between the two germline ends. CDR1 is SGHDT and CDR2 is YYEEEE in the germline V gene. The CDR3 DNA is TGTGCCAGCAGCTCACCGGGACCGCTGTACCAAGAGACCCAGTACTTC. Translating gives CASSSPGPLYQETQYF.

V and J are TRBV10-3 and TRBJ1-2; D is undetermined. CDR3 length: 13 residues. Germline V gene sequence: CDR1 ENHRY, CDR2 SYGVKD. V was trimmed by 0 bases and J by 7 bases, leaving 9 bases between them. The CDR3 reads CAISESSGFGYTF. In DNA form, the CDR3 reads TGTGCCATCAGTGAGTCGTCGGGGTTTGGCTACACCTTC.

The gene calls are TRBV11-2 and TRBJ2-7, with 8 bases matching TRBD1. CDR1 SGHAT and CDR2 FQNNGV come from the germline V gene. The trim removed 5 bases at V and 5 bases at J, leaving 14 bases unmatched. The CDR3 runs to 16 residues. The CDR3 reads CASSVMTGVRLDEQYF. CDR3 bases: TGTGCCAGCAGCGTAATGACAGGGGTTCGCCTCGACGAGCAGTACTTC.

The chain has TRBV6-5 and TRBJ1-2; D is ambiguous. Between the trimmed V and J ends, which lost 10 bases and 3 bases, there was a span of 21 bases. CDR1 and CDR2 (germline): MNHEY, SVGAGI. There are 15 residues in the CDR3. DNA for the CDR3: TGTGCCACCACCCCGATGGCGGGCGGAGACTATGGCTACACCTTC. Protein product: CATTPMAGGDYGYTF.

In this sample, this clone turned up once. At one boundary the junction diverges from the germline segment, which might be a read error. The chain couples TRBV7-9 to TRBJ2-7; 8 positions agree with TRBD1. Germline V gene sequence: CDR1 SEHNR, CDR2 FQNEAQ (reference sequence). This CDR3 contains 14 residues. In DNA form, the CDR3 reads TGTGCCAGCAGGTTAGACAGGGGTCGGATCGAGCAGTACTTC. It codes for CASRLDRGRIEQYF.

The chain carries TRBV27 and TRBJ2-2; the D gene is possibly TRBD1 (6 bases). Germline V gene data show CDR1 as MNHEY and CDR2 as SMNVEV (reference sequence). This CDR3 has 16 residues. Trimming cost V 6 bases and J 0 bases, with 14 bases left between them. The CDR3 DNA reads TGTGCCAGCAGGGTCTCAGGGGCGGCGAACACCGGGGAGCTGTTTTTT. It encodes CASRVSGAANTGELFF.

CDR3 nucleotides: TGTGCCAGCAGCTATTCGATGAGAGCTAACTATGGCTACACCTTC. Amino acids: CASSYSMRANYGYTF. This rearrangement joins TRBV13 to TRBJ1-2; D remains ambiguous. The V gene lost 4 bases and the J gene lost 0 bases, with 12 bases spanning the gap. The CDR3 length is 15 residues. Germline V CDR1 and CDR2: PRHDT, FYEKMQ (reference sequence).

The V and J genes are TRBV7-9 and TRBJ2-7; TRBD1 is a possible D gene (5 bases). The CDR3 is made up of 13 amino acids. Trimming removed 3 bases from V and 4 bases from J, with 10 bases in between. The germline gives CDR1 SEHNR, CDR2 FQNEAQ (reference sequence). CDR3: CASSFPGIYEQYF. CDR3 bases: TGTGCCAGCAGCTTTCCAGGGATTTACGAGCAGTACTTC.

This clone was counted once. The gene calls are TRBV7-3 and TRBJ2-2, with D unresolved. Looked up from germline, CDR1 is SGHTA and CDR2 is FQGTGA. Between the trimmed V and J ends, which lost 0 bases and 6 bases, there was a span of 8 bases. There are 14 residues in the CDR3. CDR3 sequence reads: CASSLTAGAGELFF. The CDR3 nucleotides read TGTGCCAGCAGCTTAACGGCCGGTGCCGGGGAGCTGTTTTTT.

CDR3 residues: CASSSLDSGYTF. The DNA of the CDR3 is TGTGCCAGCAGTTCTTTAGATTCTGGCTACACCTTC. The chain uses TRBV6-5 and TRBJ1-2; D unresolved. The ends were cut back, 4 bases at V and 7 bases at J, with 10 bases in the middle. Germline-derived CDR1 and CDR2 are MNHEY and SVGAGI. The length of the CDR3 is 12 residues.

CDR3 in DNA: TGTGCCAGCAGCTTAACCGAAGCAGGGGCCAATGAGCAGTTCTTC. This translates into CASSLTEAGANEQFF. The J gene is TRBJ2-1, the V gene TRBV11-2, with D possibly matching TRBD1 (6 bases). With 2 bases removed from V and 6 bases from J, the gap between germline ends came to 14 bases. This CDR3 is built from 15 residues. Germline-derived CDR1 and CDR2 are SGHAT and FQNNGV. Full variable domain (outside the CDR3, taken from reference TRBV11-2 and TRBJ2-1): EAGVAQSPRYKIIEKRQSVAFWCNPISGHATLYWYQQILGQGPKLLIQFQNNGVVDDSQLPKDRFSAERLKGVDSTLKIQPAKLEDSAVYLCASSLTEAGANEQFFGPGTRLTVL.

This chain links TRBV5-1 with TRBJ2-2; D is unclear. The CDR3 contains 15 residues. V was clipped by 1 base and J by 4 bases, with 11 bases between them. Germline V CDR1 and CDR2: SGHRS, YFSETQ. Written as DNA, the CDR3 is TGCGCCAGCAGCTTGAGTTGGGAAGGCACCGGGGAGCTGTTTTTT. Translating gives CASSLSWEGTGELFF. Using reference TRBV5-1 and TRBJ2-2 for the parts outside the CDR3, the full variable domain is KAGVTQTPRYLIKTRGQQVTLSCSPISGHRSVSWYQQTPGQGLQFLFEYFSETQRNKGNFPGRFSGRQFSNSRSEMNVSTLELGDSALYLCASSLSWEGTGELFFGEGSRLTVL.

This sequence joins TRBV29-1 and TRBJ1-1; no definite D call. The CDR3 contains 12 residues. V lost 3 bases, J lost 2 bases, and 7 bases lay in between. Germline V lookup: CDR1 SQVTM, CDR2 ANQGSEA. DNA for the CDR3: TGCAGCGTTGAGGCGGATAACACTGAAGCTTTCTTT. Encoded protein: CSVEADNTEAFF.